Below, one T cell receptor (beta chain) is given with its context. Its antigen is not known. This entry belongs to a study of blood T cells in healthy people across ages. This CDR3 has 14 residues. CDR1 and CDR2 from the germline V gene are PRHDT and FYEKMQ (reference sequence). Trimming removed 5 bases at V and 8 bases at J, with 18 bases between. Donor samples were obtained from healthy Caucasian individuals from Russia, aged roughly 6 to 95. The extraction recovered at least 5 micrograms of total RNA per sample. For the second PCR, which ran for 7 to 11 cycles, a sample-barcoded 5' primer and a J-beta primer mix were used. Each cDNA molecule was tagged by a template-switch adaptor with 12 random nucleotides. In TCRdb, the 5' RACE reads were re-called with MiXCR into one record per CDR3 protein. The data show around 690,000 distinct CDR3 sequences, under 65% seen once. Study-wide results and limits: CMV status of donors was not determined, possibly confounding expanded clonotype changes.

The rearrangement links TRBV13 to TRBJ1-2, with D possibly TRBD1 on 6 matching bases. Input material: blood. This TCR derives from a man in his 60s in good health. As DNA, the CDR3 is TGTGCCAGCAGCCCAGACGGGGGGGCGGGCGGCTACACCTTC. This sequence encodes CASSPDGGAGGYTF. Full variable domain (rest looked up from reference TRBV13 and TRBJ1-2): AAGVIQSPRHLIKEKRETATLKCYPIPRHDTVYWYQQGPGQDPQFLISFYEKMQSDKGSIPDRFSAQQFSDYHSELNMSSLELGDSALYFCASSPDGGAGGYTFGSGTRLTVV.